Listed below are T cell receptor beta chains from one sample, sequenced in a study of cytomegalovirus exposure and HLA in healthy donors. Sequenced by immunoSEQ multiplex PCR; TCRdb stores in-frame clones only, minus some. The sample has over 200,000 clones; around 91% are singletons. The sequenced sample consisted of PBMCs. Source of these receptors: a young woman in good health and CMV-seronegative. Each CDR3 is given with its conserved first and last residue. A D gene is named only where the DNA matches it firmly. Where a row states a size, it is once, few, many or the class of an expanded clone; other rows omit it.

j_call v_call d_call clone_size cdr3_nt cdr3_aa
TRBJ1-1 TRBV9 NA NA TGTGCCAGCAGCGTAGTTCAGTCAGGGTTTGAAGCTTTCTTT CASSVVQSGFEAFF
TRBJ2-6 TRBV5-1 NA NA TGCGCCAGCCGAGGAAACTCTGGGGCCAACGTCCTGACTTTC CASRGNSGANVLTF
TRBJ2-2 TRBV19 TRBD2 NA TGTGCCAGTAGTATTAAAGCGGGGGGTAACGGCGGGGAGCTGTTTTTT CASSIKAGGNGGELFF
TRBJ1-2 TRBV7-9 NA NA TGTGCCAGCAGCTTGGGGGGAATACGTGACTATGGCTACACCTTC CASSLGGIRDYGYTF
TRBJ2-2 TRBV5-4 NA NA TGTGCCAGCACCAGTGGCGGGGCGAACACCGGGGAGCTGTTTTTT CASTSGGANTGELFF
TRBJ1-2 TRBV7-9 TRBD1 NA TGTGCCAGCAGCATCCCGGGACAGGGGCACTATGGCTACACCTTC CASSIPGQGHYGYTF
TRBJ1-2 TRBV11-2 NA NA TGTGCCAGCAGCCCTAGTCAGGGCAACTATGGCTACACCTTC CASSPSQGNYGYTF
TRBJ2-2 TRBV5-1 NA once TGCGCCAGCAGCTTGTTTGTGGCACGGGAGCTGTTTTTT CASSLFVARELFF
TRBJ2-1 TRBV13 NA NA TGTGCCAGCAGCTTGGACTTTGAGCAGTTCTTC CASSLDFEQFF
TRBJ2-1 TRBV5-4 NA NA TGTGCCAGCAGCTTGGTAGGGACTTACAATGAGCAGTTCTTC CASSLVGTYNEQFF
TRBJ1-6 TRBV7-9 TRBD1 few TGTGCCAGCAGCCGGGACAGTTATAATTCACCCCTCCACTTT CASSRDSYNSPLHF
TRBJ2-2 TRBV6-6 NA NA TGTGCCACCAGCTCCAGGGTTTCCGGGGAGCTGTTTTTT CATSSRVSGELFF
TRBJ2-1 TRBV19 NA NA TGTGCCAGTAGTATATCAGGATTCAATGAGCAGTTCTTC CASSISGFNEQFF